The rows below give T cell receptor beta chains drawn from one sample of a study of vaccination effects on CD4 cells after COVID-19. The table came from immunoSEQ multiplex PCR; TCRdb's copy has only in-frame clones and leaves some out. Of approximately 17,000 clones listed, just under 70% are singletons. No antigen is known for these receptors. Material: CD4+ T cells from PBMCs cultured with SARS-CoV-2 spike peptides, obtained after COVID-19 vaccination. The receptor source for this set is a human donor who received a COVID-19 vaccine. Each CDR3 is given with its conserved first and last residue. The D gene is left open where the match is weak. Expanded clones are given a class, and other clones once, few, many or no size at all.

J gene	D gene	V gene	clone size	CDR3 protein	CDR3 DNA
TRBJ2-7	TRBD1	TRBV6-5	.	CASSPNYDRVNEQYF	TGTGCCAGCAGTCCGAACTACGACAGGGTTAACGAGCAGTACTTC
TRBJ2-1	TRBD1	TRBV25-1	.	CASSARDSRYNEQFF	TGTGCCAGCAGCGCCCGGGACAGTCGATACAATGAGCAGTTCTTC
TRBJ1-3	.	TRBV28	.	CASTLGGYGNTIYF	TGTGCCAGCACTTTGGGGGGGTACGGAAACACCATATATTTT
TRBJ2-7	.	TRBV6-5	.	CASSSVGVRQYF	TGTGCCAGCAGTTCTGTTGGGGTGCGGCAGTACTTC
TRBJ2-1	.	TRBV4-2	few	CASSQDLSQVNNEQFF	TGTGCCAGCAGCCAAGATCTTTCACAGGTCAACAATGAGCAGTTCTTC
TRBJ2-1	TRBD2	TRBV18	large	CASSPGFSGSSYNEQFF	TGTGCCAGCTCACCCGGATTTAGCGGGAGCTCCTACAATGAGCAGTTCTTC
TRBJ2-3	TRBD2	TRBV29-1	.	CSVGTTGRSTDTQYF	TGCAGCGTCGGGACTACTGGACGGAGCACAGATACGCAGTATTTT
TRBJ2-3	TRBD2	TRBV3-1/TRBV3-2	.	CASSPDGLAADTQYF	TGTGCCAGCAGCCCCGATGGACTAGCGGCAGATACGCAGTATTTT
TRBJ2-2	.	TRBV7-2	.	CASSPGSGELFF	TGTGCCAGCAGCCCCGGTTCCGGGGAGCTGTTTTTT
TRBJ2-1	TRBD2	TRBV9	.	CASSVPTSEVFNEQFF	TGTGCCAGCAGCGTACCGACTAGCGAGGTTTTCAATGAGCAGTTCTTC
TRBJ2-6	.	TRBV5-1	.	CASSQQGGGVLSGANVLTF	TGCGCCAGCAGCCAACAGGGCGGCGGCGTTCTCTCTGGGGCCAACGTCCTGACTTTC
TRBJ1-1	.	TRBV5-1	.	CASSLGLNTEAFF	TGCGCCAGCAGCTTGGGGCTCAACACTGAAGCTTTCTTT
TRBJ2-2	.	TRBV5-1	.	CASSSQQGGTGELFF	TGCGCCAGCAGCAGTCAACAGGGAGGCACCGGGGAGCTGTTTTTT
TRBJ2-1	TRBD1	TRBV5-1	.	CATRQGLYNEQFF	TGCGCCACAAGACAGGGCCTCTACAATGAGCAGTTCTTC
TRBJ2-3	.	TRBV12-3/TRBV12-4	.	CASSHQLGDTQYF	TGTGCCAGCAGCCACCAACTCGGAGATACGCAGTATTTT
TRBJ1-5	.	TRBV5-5	few	CASSLAEGRGQPQHF	TGTGCCAGCAGCTTGGCCGAGGGGCGGGGGCAGCCCCAGCATTTT
TRBJ2-2	TRBD1	TRBV5-4	.	CASSRETGGGSGELFF	TGTGCCAGCAGCCGAGAGACAGGGGGGGGTTCCGGGGAGCTGTTTTTT
TRBJ2-2	TRBD2	TRBV30	.	CAWSFLAGGTGELFF	TGTGCCTGGAGTTTTCTAGCGGGGGGCACCGGGGAGCTGTTTTTT
TRBJ2-3	TRBD2	TRBV19	.	CASRYGREAGTDTQYF	TGTGCCAGTAGGTATGGGCGGGAGGCGGGCACAGATACGCAGTATTTT
TRBJ2-3	TRBD1	TRBV24-1	.	CATSDSKGQYMDTQYF	TGTGCCACCAGTGATTCAAAGGGACAGTACATGGATACGCAGTATTTT
TRBJ1-1	.	TRBV15	few	CATSSLMNTEAFF	TGTGCCACCAGCAGCTTAATGAACACTGAAGCTTTCTTT
TRBJ1-5	TRBD1	TRBV6-5	.	CVSSWDSRQPQHF	TGTGTCAGCAGTTGGGACAGTCGACAGCCCCAGCATTTT
TRBJ1-3	.	TRBV11-2	.	CASSQLSGNTIYF	TGTGCCAGCAGCCAATTGTCTGGAAACACCATATATTTT
TRBJ2-6	.	TRBV19	.	CATGASSGANVLTF	TGTGCCACCGGTGCCTCCTCTGGGGCCAACGTCCTGACTTTC
TRBJ2-7	.	TRBV5-1	.	CASSRDGFYEQYF	TGCGCCAGCAGCAGGGACGGCTTCTACGAGCAGTACTTC
TRBJ1-2	TRBD1	TRBV4-3	.	CASSPGGAYGYTF	TGCGCCAGCAGCCCAGGGGGGGCTTATGGCTACACCTTC
TRBJ2-7	.	TRBV15	.	CATSRRNLEGYEQYF	TGTGCCACCAGCAGACGAAATTTAGAGGGGTACGAGCAGTACTTC
TRBJ2-4	.	TRBV3-1/TRBV3-2	.	CASSRTGIAKNIQYF	TGTGCCAGCAGCAGAACAGGGATAGCCAAAAACATTCAGTACTTC
TRBJ2-7	TRBD2	TRBV2	.	CASRARLAGEYEQYF	TGTGCCAGCAGGGCTAGACTAGCGGGGGAATACGAGCAGTACTTC
TRBJ2-7	.	TRBV10-3	.	CAISEDGYEQYF	TGTGCCATCAGTGAGGACGGCTACGAGCAGTACTTC
TRBJ1-1	TRBD1	TRBV12-3/TRBV12-4	.	CASSHPDRAAFF	TGTGCCAGCAGCCACCCTGACAGGGCAGCTTTCTTT
TRBJ2-3	TRBD2	TRBV5-1	.	CASSEGLAGVPRSDTQYF	TGCGCCAGCAGCGAGGGACTAGCGGGGGTACCTCGGTCAGATACGCAGTATTTT
TRBJ1-6	.	TRBV6-5	once	CASSFEAVNSPLHF	TGTGCCAGCAGTTTTGAGGCGGTGAATTCACCCCTCCACTTT
TRBJ2-1	.	TRBV10-3	.	CAIRPGGPYEQFF	TGTGCCATCAGACCCGGGGGACCTTATGAGCAGTTCTTC
TRBJ1-1	.	TRBV30	.	CAWSVRGAEAFF	TGTGCCTGGAGTGTACGGGGCGCTGAAGCTTTCTTT
TRBJ1-2	.	TRBV18	.	CASSDPGDYGYTF	TGTGCCAGCTCCGACCCGGGAGACTATGGCTACACCTTC
TRBJ1-1	.	TRBV29-1	.	CSVEEHRETEAFF	TGCAGCGTTGAAGAACACAGGGAGACTGAAGCTTTCTTT
TRBJ1-5	.	TRBV19	.	CASSMSGDYSNQPQHF	TGTGCCAGTAGTATGTCAGGGGATTATAGCAATCAGCCCCAGCATTTT
TRBJ2-3	TRBD1	TRBV5-1	few	CASSPGTARDTQYF	TGCGCCAGCAGCCCAGGGACAGCAAGAGATACGCAGTATTTT
TRBJ1-2	.	TRBV7-2	.	CASSPSVGGYTF	TGTGCCAGCAGCCCCTCCGTAGGTGGCTACACCTTC
TRBJ2-3	.	TRBV5-1	.	CASSFDGFSPMGGTDTQYF	TGCGCCAGCAGCTTTGATGGGTTTTCCCCTATGGGGGGCACAGATACGCAGTATTTT
TRBJ1-2	.	TRBV2	.	CASSEGGKSYGYTF	TGTGCCAGCAGTGAAGGGGGGAAGAGCTATGGCTACACCTTC
TRBJ1-1	TRBD1	TRBV18	.	CASSRETGGTEAFF	TGTGCCAGCTCACGAGAGACAGGGGGCACTGAAGCTTTCTTT
TRBJ1-1	TRBD1	TRBV18	.	CASADLNRGTEAFF	TGTGCCAGCGCCGATCTAAACAGGGGCACTGAAGCTTTCTTT
TRBJ1-2	.	TRBV2	few	CASSEGQGGSGDGYTF	TGTGCCAGCAGTGAAGGGCAGGGTGGCTCGGGAGATGGCTACACCTTC
TRBJ1-2	TRBD1	TRBV7-9	.	CASSRTGGGNYGYTF	TGTGCCAGCAGCCGGACAGGGGGAGGTAACTATGGCTACACCTTC
TRBJ1-2	TRBD1	TRBV6-1	.	CASSEGTGPYGYTF	TGTGCCAGCAGTGAAGGGACAGGGCCCTATGGCTACACCTTC
TRBJ2-2	.	TRBV28	.	CASSQTGAHTGELFF	TGTGCCAGCAGTCAGACTGGGGCGCACACCGGGGAGCTGTTTTTT
TRBJ1-6	.	TRBV19	.	CASSEQGINSPLHF	TGTGCCAGTAGTGAGCAGGGAATAAATTCACCCCTCCACTTT
TRBJ1-2	.	TRBV12-3/TRBV12-4	few	CASSTDRNYGYTF	TGTGCCAGCAGTACCGACAGGAACTATGGCTACACCTTC
TRBJ1-4	TRBD1	TRBV7-2	.	CASSRGTGSNEKLFF	TGTGCCAGCAGCCGTGGGACAGGGAGCAATGAAAAACTGTTTTTT